Sequencing of this T cell receptor (beta chain) was carried out in a study of PD-1 blockade in classical Hodgkin lymphoma. Study-level points and caveats: Reported findings placed baseline TCR diversity lower in newly diagnosed patients (compared with healthy donors).

V lost 6 bases and J lost 5, with 12 bases in between. Germline CDR1 reads SEHNR; CDR2 reads FQNEAQ (reference sequence). The CDR3 extends over 13 amino acids. Sequenced by immunoSEQ multiplex PCR; TCRdb stores in-frame clones only, minus some. The sample holds several thousand clones, 60% seen once. As concerns this clone: Its antigen is undetermined.

Time point given: cycle 4 day 1 (C4D1), after six to seven weeks of nivolumab. Every patient was affected by relapse after autologous stem cell transplantation, while exposure to brentuximab vedotin was not uniform. Researchers pulled CD8+ T cells out of thawed PBMCs using magnetic negative selection. Patients' outcomes at their best amounted to complete response, partial response or progressive disease. The specimen was CD8+ T cells from blood, collected before the fourth cycle of nivolumab. The V and J genes are TRBV7-9 and TRBJ2-3, with a tentative D call TRBD1 (5 bases). This TCR came from a human donor with classical Hodgkin lymphoma. The DNA of the CDR3 is TGTGCCAGCAGTTCTAACCAGGGAGATACGCAGTATTTT. Its protein product is CASSSNQGDTQYF.